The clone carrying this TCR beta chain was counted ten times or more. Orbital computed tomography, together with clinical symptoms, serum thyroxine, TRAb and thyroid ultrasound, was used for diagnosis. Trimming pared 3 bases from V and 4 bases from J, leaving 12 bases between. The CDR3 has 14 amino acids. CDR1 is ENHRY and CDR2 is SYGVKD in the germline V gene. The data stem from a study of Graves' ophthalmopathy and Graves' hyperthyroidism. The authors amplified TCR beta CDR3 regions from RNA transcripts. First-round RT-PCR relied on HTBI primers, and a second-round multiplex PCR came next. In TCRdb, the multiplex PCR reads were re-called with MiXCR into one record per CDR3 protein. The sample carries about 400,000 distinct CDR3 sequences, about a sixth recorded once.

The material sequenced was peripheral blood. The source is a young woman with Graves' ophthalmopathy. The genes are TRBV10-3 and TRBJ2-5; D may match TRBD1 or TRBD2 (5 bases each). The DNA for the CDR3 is TGTGCCATCAGTGACGGGGCCTGGGGAGAGACCCAGTACTTC. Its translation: CAISDGAWGETQYF.